A selection of T cell receptor beta chains follows, all from one sample in a study of T cell repertoires in MIS-A myocarditis. Clones were read by immunoSEQ multiplex PCR, and TCRdb kept only the in-frame ones, dropping some. Of 14,000 to 15,000 clones in the sample, 74% were seen once. Material for sequencing was left ventricle heart tissue obtained at autopsy. These receptors all come from a young man with fulminant myocarditis from multisystem inflammatory syndrome in adults (MIS-A) after COVID-19. Both conserved end residues are part of each CDR3. D genes are given only for firm matches. A clone size is listed for some rows: how often the clone was seen (once, few, many), or a class if it is expanded.

d_call j_call clone_size v_call cdr3_nt cdr3_aa
NA TRBJ1-6 NA TRBV9 TGTGCCAGCAGCGTAGTTGCAGGGATTGAGTCACCCCTCCACTTT CASSVVAGIESPLHF
NA TRBJ1-6 NA TRBV20-1 TGCAGTGCTAGTGACAGCTACTATAATTCACCCCTCCACTTT CSASDSYYNSPLHF
NA TRBJ2-3 few TRBV12-3/TRBV12-4 TGTGCCAGCAGCCCGTTGGGAGATACGCAGTATTTT CASSPLGDTQYF
TRBD2 TRBJ2-1 few TRBV11-2 TGTGCCAGCAGCTCTAGCGGGAGATCGGGCAATGAGCAGTTCTTC CASSSSGRSGNEQFF
NA TRBJ1-5 few TRBV11-1 TGTGCCAGCTGGGGTGGTGAATTGCCCCAGCATTTT CASWGGELPQHF
NA TRBJ2-5 NA TRBV9 TGTGCCAGCAGCGTAGGGGGAGGTCGAGAGACCCAGTACTTC CASSVGGGRETQYF
TRBD1 TRBJ1-4 NA TRBV4-3 TGCGCCAGCAGCCAACCCGGGACAGGCAATGAAAAACTGTTTTTT CASSQPGTGNEKLFF
NA TRBJ2-3 NA TRBV9 TGTGCCAGCAGCGTTTTCGGGGTACGGGGAGATACGCAGTATTTT CASSVFGVRGDTQYF
NA TRBJ2-1 NA TRBV9 TGTGCCAGCAGCCCCGCGGGGCGACTCAATGAGCAGTTCTTC CASSPAGRLNEQFF
TRBD2 TRBJ2-1 NA TRBV27 TGTGCCAGCGGAGATAGCGGGAGGGCGTACAATGAGCAGTTCTTC CASGDSGRAYNEQFF
TRBD2 TRBJ2-3 NA TRBV7-6 TGTGCCAGCAGCACAAAGAGTTCGAGCGGGGGGCACACAGATACGCAGTATTTT CASSTKSSSGGHTDTQYF
NA TRBJ2-5 NA TRBV15 TGTGCCACCAGCTCGCGCCGGGGGGCTCGATGGTACTTC CATSSRRGARWYF
NA TRBJ1-5 NA TRBV18 TGTGCCAGCTCACCTGCCTGGGATCAGCCCCAGCATTTT CASSPAWDQPQHF
NA TRBJ2-3 NA TRBV9 TGTGCCAGCAGCGTAGTCGGCGGCACAGATACGCAGTATTTT CASSVVGGTDTQYF
TRBD1 TRBJ1-2 few TRBV7-9 TGTGCCAGCAGGGACGACAGGGACCCCTATGGCTACACCTTC CASRDDRDPYGYTF
TRBD1 TRBJ1-5 NA TRBV28 TGTGCCAGCAGTAACGACAGGGGAAGGGGCCTATACCTGCCCCAGCATTTT CASSNDRGRGLYLPQHF
NA TRBJ1-1 NA TRBV9 TGTGCCAGCAGCGCCAGGGAGGGCACTGAAGCTTTCTTT CASSAREGTEAFF
TRBD1 TRBJ1-2 once TRBV9 TGTGCCAGCAGCGAACTACCGGGACAGGGTGCGGGCTACACCTTC CASSELPGQGAGYTF
NA TRBJ2-6 NA TRBV7-3 TGTGCCAGCAGCTTAGGCAGGGCCGGGGCCAACGTCCTGACTTTC CASSLGRAGANVLTF
NA TRBJ2-5 NA TRBV7-9 TGTGCCAGCAGCTACCCCGGGACAAAGACCCAGTACTTC CASSYPGTKTQYF
NA TRBJ2-1 once TRBV4-2 TGTGCCAGCAGCCAAGAAGAAGGGACGGACTACAATGAGCAGTTCTTC CASSQEEGTDYNEQFF
TRBD1 TRBJ2-7 few TRBV5-6 TGTGCCAGCAGCTCAAGGCCCGGGACAGGGACATACGAGCAGTACTTC CASSSRPGTGTYEQYF
NA TRBJ2-2 NA TRBV7-9 TGTGCCAGCAGCTTAGAAGAGTCGAACACCGGGGAGCTGTTTTTT CASSLEESNTGELFF
NA TRBJ2-1 NA TRBV9 TGTGCCAGCAGCGTAGAAGCGGCAAGCTCCTACAATGAGCAGTTCTTC CASSVEAASSYNEQFF
NA TRBJ1-1 NA TRBV6-5 TGTGCCAGCAAAAGTCGTTTCCCCATGAACACTGAAGCTTTCTTT CASKSRFPMNTEAFF
NA TRBJ1-1 NA TRBV27 TGTGCCAGCAGTCCATGGGCAGGGGCTGAAGCTTTCTTT CASSPWAGAEAFF
NA TRBJ1-1 once TRBV5-1 TGCGCCAGCAGCTTGGGTAGCAGTTGGACTGAAGCTTTCTTT CASSLGSSWTEAFF
TRBD1 TRBJ1-4 NA TRBV29-1 TGCAGCGTTCAACGGGACAGTGAGGAAAAACTGTTTTTT CSVQRDSEEKLFF
NA TRBJ1-5 NA TRBV2 TGTGCCAGCAGTGATCGGAATCAGCCCCAGCATTTT CASSDRNQPQHF
NA TRBJ1-4 NA TRBV7-9 TGTGCCAGCAGCCCCACGAACTATAATGAAAAACTGTTTTTT CASSPTNYNEKLFF
NA TRBJ1-1 NA TRBV19 TGTGCCAGTCATGCCGGTACAGCTATGAACACTGAAGCTTTCTTT CASHAGTAMNTEAFF
NA TRBJ1-1 NA TRBV6-5 TGTGCCAGCAGTTACTCGATGAACACTGAAGCTTTCTTT CASSYSMNTEAFF
TRBD1 TRBJ1-2 NA TRBV6-6 TGTGCCAGCAGTTCACAGGGGGAGGTTGGCTACACCTTC CASSSQGEVGYTF
NA TRBJ2-5 NA TRBV28 TGTGCCAGCAGGTTGGTGGGCCCGGGGCAAGAGACCCAGTACTTC CASRLVGPGQETQYF
NA TRBJ2-1 NA TRBV30 TGTGCCTGGAGCCTCGGGGGCCCCTCCTACAATGAGCAGTTCTTC CAWSLGGPSYNEQFF
NA TRBJ2-1 NA TRBV3-1/TRBV3-2 TGTGCCAGCAGCCTTCGCCTAGGGGGTGAGCAGTTCTTC CASSLRLGGEQFF
NA TRBJ2-1 NA TRBV2 TGTGCCAGCAAGGGACTTCCGAGGGCAGGTGAGCAGTTCTTC CASKGLPRAGEQFF
NA TRBJ1-1 few TRBV7-9 TGTGCCAGCAGTCGAATGAACACTGAAGCTTTCTTT CASSRMNTEAFF
NA TRBJ1-1 once TRBV6-5 TGTGCCAGCACGGCGGTTGAAGCTTTCTTT CASTAVEAFF
NA TRBJ2-7 NA TRBV29-1 TGCAGCGTCCGCCGGGGAGGGGGCTCCTACGAGCAGTACTTC CSVRRGGGSYEQYF
NA TRBJ2-7 NA TRBV4-3 TGCGCCAGCAGCCAAATACTAGGGGACCACTACGAGCAGTACTTC CASSQILGDHYEQYF
NA TRBJ2-2 few TRBV27 TGTGCCAGCAGTTTCCGTACCTCAACCGGGGAGCTGTTTTTT CASSFRTSTGELFF
NA TRBJ2-7 once TRBV28 TGTGCCAGCAGTTTACAAACAGGGAGGGGGGTCGAGCAGTACTTC CASSLQTGRGVEQYF
TRBD1 TRBJ1-5 NA TRBV7-2 TGTGCCAGCAGCCCCGACAGGGGCAACAATCAGCCCCAGCATTTT CASSPDRGNNQPQHF
NA TRBJ1-3 NA TRBV30 TGTGCCTCCATTACGGGCAGTCCTGGAAACACCATATATTTT CASITGSPGNTIYF
NA TRBJ1-1 NA TRBV28 TGTGCCAGCAGACAGCGGGATAGGTTGAACACTGAAGCTTTCTTT CASRQRDRLNTEAFF
NA TRBJ1-1 NA TRBV19 TGTGCCAGTAGTTATTATTTAGGGGGTTCGAGCACTGAAGCTTTCTTT CASSYYLGGSSTEAFF
NA TRBJ1-2 NA TRBV2 TGTGCCAGCAATGTAGGTGACAGGTGGATCGGCTACACCTTC CASNVGDRWIGYTF
NA TRBJ2-1 NA TRBV7-9 TGTGCCAGCAGCTTAAGTACGAGAATTGATGAGCAGTTCTTC CASSLSTRIDEQFF
NA TRBJ2-2 NA TRBV20-1 TGCAGTGCTAGTTCGGTCGGGGAGCTGTTTTTT CSASSVGELFF
TRBD1 TRBJ1-2 NA TRBV15 TGTGCCACCAGCGGAAGAGGGACAGTCGAACCGGGCTACACCTTC CATSGRGTVEPGYTF
TRBD2 TRBJ2-5 NA TRBV28 TGTGCCAGCACCCCCGACGAAGCGGGAGGAGAGACCCAGTACTTC CASTPDEAGGETQYF
NA TRBJ1-1 once TRBV28 TGTGCCAGCAGTCCATTACCGGCGCGGATGAACACTGAAGCTTTCTTT CASSPLPARMNTEAFF
NA TRBJ2-1 NA TRBV29-1 TGCAGCGTTGATCAGGGCCACAATGAGCAGTTCTTC CSVDQGHNEQFF
TRBD1 TRBJ2-1 NA TRBV27 TGTGCCAGCAGATATTTTTCGGGGGACAGGAATACTGAGCAGTTCTTC CASRYFSGDRNTEQFF
TRBD1 TRBJ1-4 NA TRBV5-1 TGCGCCAGCAGCGAAAGGACAGGGGATGAAAAACTGTTTTTT CASSERTGDEKLFF
NA TRBJ2-2 NA TRBV30 TGTGCCTGGACCGACGGGGTGGTCACCGGGGAGCTGTTTTTT CAWTDGVVTGELFF
NA TRBJ1-1 once TRBV3-1/TRBV3-2 TGTGCCAGCAGCCCCTCGGAGGGAGGGTGGGGGGGGCTTGAAGCTTTCTTT CASSPSEGGWGGLEAFF
NA TRBJ1-2 NA TRBV25-1 TGTGCCAGCAGTGTAGGACTCTATGGCTACACCTTC CASSVGLYGYTF